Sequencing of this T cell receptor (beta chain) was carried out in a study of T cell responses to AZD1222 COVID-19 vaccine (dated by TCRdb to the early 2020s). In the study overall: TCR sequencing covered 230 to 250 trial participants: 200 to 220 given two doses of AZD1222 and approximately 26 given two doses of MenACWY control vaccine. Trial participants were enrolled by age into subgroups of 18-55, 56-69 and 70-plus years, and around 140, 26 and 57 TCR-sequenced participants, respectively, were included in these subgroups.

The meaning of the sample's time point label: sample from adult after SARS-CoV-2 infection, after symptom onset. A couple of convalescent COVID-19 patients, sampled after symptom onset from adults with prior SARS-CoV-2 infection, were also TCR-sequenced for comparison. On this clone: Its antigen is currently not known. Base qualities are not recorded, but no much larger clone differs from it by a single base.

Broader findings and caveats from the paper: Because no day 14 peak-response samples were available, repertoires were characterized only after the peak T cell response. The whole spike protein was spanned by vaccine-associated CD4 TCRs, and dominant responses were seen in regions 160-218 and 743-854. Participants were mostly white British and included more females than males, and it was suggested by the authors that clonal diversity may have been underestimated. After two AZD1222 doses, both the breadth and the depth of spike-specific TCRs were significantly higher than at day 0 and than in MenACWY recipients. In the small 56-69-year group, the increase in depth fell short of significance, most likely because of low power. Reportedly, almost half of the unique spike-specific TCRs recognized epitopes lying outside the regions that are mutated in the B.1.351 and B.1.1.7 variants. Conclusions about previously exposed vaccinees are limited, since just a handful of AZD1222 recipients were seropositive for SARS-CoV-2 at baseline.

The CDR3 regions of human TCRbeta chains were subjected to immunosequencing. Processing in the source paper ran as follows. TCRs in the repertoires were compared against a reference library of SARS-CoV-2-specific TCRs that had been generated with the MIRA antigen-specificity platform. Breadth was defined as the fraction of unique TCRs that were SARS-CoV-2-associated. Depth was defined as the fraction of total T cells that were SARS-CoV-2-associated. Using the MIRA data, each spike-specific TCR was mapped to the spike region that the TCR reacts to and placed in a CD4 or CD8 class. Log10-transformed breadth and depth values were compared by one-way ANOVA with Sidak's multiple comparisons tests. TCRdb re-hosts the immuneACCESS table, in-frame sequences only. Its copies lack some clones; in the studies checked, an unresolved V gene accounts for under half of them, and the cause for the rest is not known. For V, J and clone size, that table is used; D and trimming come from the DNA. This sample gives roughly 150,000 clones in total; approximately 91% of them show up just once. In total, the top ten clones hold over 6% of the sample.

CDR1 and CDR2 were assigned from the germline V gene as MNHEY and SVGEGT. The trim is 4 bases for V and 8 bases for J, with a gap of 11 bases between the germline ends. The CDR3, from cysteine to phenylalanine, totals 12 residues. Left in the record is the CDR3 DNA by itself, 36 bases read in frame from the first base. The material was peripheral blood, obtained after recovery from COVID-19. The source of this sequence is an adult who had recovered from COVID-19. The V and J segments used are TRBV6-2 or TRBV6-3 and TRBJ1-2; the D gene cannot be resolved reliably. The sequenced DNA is TGTGCCAGCAGTTCTCTGGGTGGCGGCTACACCTTC. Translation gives CASSSLGGGYTF.